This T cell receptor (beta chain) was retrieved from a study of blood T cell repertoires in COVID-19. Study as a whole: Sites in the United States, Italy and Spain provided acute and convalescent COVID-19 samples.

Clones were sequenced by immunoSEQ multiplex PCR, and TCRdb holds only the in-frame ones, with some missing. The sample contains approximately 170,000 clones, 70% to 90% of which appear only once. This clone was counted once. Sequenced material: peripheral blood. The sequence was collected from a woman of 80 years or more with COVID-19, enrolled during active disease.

CDR3 sequence reads: CASSLELPGGNEQFF. CDR3 DNA sequence: TGCGCCAGCAGCTTGGAGCTTCCGGGCGGGAATGAGCAGTTCTTC. The chain links TRBV5-1 to TRBJ2-1, with D possibly being TRBD2 (5 bases). The V gene's germline CDR1 is SGHRS and CDR2 YFSETQ. The CDR3 spans 15 residues. V was shortened by 0 bases and J by 7 bases, with 14 bases between the two germline ends.